Each of the 16 T cell receptor beta chains below was sequenced from the same sample in a study of cytomegalovirus exposure and HLA in healthy donors. With 60 Vbeta and 13 Jbeta primers, the PCR was carried out. Profiled with immunoSEQ multiplex PCR; TCRdb holds only in-frame clones, not every one. In the table there are around 190,000 clones, 65% to 90% of which are singletons. Sequenced sample: PBMCs. The receptors shown here come from a woman aged 25 to 39 in good health and CMV-seronegative.

This clone has just a few counts. This rearrangement joins TRBV5-1 to TRBJ2-3; 9 bases match TRBD2. Germline V gene data show CDR1 as SGHRS and CDR2 as YFSETQ. CDR3 size: 17 residues. After removal of 4 bases from V and 4 bases from J, the junction contained 13 bases not matched to a gene. The CDR3 here is CASSITPLAGSPDTQYF. The CDR3 nucleotides are TGCGCCAGCAGCATCACACCCCTAGCGGGGTCTCCAGATACGCAGTATTTT.

This sequence joins TRBV6-1 and TRBJ2-7, with 7 nucleotides matching TRBD1. Germline V lookup: CDR1 MNHNS, CDR2 SASEGT. The CDR3 runs to 15 residues. Losses at the gene ends were 4 bases for V and 8 bases for J; bases not matched to a gene: 14. This CDR3 is CASSAVRDSSRQQYF. In DNA form, the CDR3 reads TGTGCCAGCAGTGCGGTCCGGGACAGTAGCAGGCAGCAGTACTTC.

V and J are TRBV19 and TRBJ2-5; tentatively, D is TRBD2 (7 bases). The CDR3 has 15 amino acids. V shed 7 bases and J shed 5 bases, with 20 bases lying between them. The V gene's germline CDR1 is LNHDA and CDR2 SQIVND (reference sequence). CDR3 loop: CASTPLAGASETQYF. Written as DNA, the CDR3 is TGTGCCAGTACTCCGCTTGCGGGGGCCTCGGAGACCCAGTACTTC.

The chain is built from TRBV11-2 and TRBJ2-7, with TRBD1 matching over 9 bases. J was trimmed by 4 bases and V by 5 bases; bases with no gene match: 9. CDR1 and CDR2 from the germline V gene are SGHAT and FQNNGV. The CDR3 contains 15 residues. The CDR3 DNA sequence: TGTGCCAGCAGCCAATCCCGGGACAGGGTTTACGAGCAGTACTTC. This encodes CASSQSRDRVYEQYF.

The chain is built from TRBV19 and TRBJ2-2, with 8 bases fitting TRBD2. This CDR3 has 14 amino acids. Looked up from germline, CDR1 is LNHDA and CDR2 is SQIVND (reference sequence). Trimming cost V 8 bases and J 6 bases; bases outside gene matches: 8. The CDR3 nucleotides read TGTGCCAGTCAGCGGGAGAGGGTCCCCGGGGAGCTGTTTTTT. Its translation: CASQRERVPGELFF.

This clone was recorded only once. The V call is TRBV12-5, the J call TRBJ2-2; perhaps TRBD1 as D (5 bases). The V end lost 3 bases, the J end lost 0 bases, and 11 bases lay between the germline ends. Germline CDR1 LGHNT, CDR2 FRNRAP. There are 16 residues in the CDR3. The CDR3 nucleotides read TGTGCTAGTGGTTTCTTTGGGGCTGCGAACACCGGGGAGCTGTTTTTT. It translates to CASGFFGAANTGELFF.

The chain joins TRBV5-1 to TRBJ2-7; 11 nucleotides agree with TRBD2. CDR1 is SGHRS, CDR2 YFSETQ, per germline. With V trimmed by 4 bases and J by 6 bases, 12 bases remained unmatched. This CDR3 has 16 residues. CDR3 coding DNA: TGCGCCAGCAGCCCCGAGGCCGGGACTAGCGGACCCGAGCAGTACTTC. Translated, it gives CASSPEAGTSGPEQYF.

This chain joins TRBV28 and TRBJ1-2; D is possibly TRBD1 (5 bases). Germline loops: CDR1 MDHEN, CDR2 SYDVKM. Trimming shortened V by 2 bases and J by 9 bases, and 16 bases separated the two germline ends. The CDR3 runs 14 residues. Here the CDR3 reads CASSLAGRRTSYTF. The CDR3 DNA is TGTGCCAGCAGTTTAGCAGGGAGGCGCACGAGCTACACCTTC.

This chain connects TRBV6-1 to TRBJ2-7; TRBD2 agrees at 11 bases. CDR1 and CDR2 (germline): MNHNS, SASEGT. J lost 3 bases, V lost 0 bases, and 4 bases had no gene match. The CDR3 length is 16 residues. The CDR3 loop reads CASSEALAGGHYEQYF. The CDR3 coding sequence is TGTGCCAGCAGTGAAGCGCTAGCGGGGGGACACTACGAGCAGTACTTC.

The rearrangement uses TRBV15 and TRBJ2-3; a possible D gene is TRBD1 (5 bases). This CDR3 comprises 15 residues. Trimming took off 0 bases at V and 2 bases at J, with 9 bases between the two ends. Germline V gene data show CDR1 as LNHNV and CDR2 as YYDKDF (reference sequence). In nucleotides, the CDR3 is TGTGCCACCAGCAGAGATCTGACAGACACAGATACGCAGTATTTT. Translated: CATSRDLTDTDTQYF.

The chain joins TRBV5-1 to TRBJ2-2; D perhaps matches TRBD1 (5 bases). The germline CDR1 and CDR2 sequences are SGHRS and YFSETQ. The ends were cut back, 0 bases at V and 8 bases at J, with 11 bases in the middle. CDR3 length: 14 amino acids. CDR3 nucleotides: TGCGCCAGCAGCTTGGGGGGCCCGACTGGGGAGCTGTTTTTT. It translates to CASSLGGPTGELFF.

The chain combines TRBV27 with TRBJ2-2, with D tentatively TRBD1 (5 bases). The CDR3 consists of 14 residues. V lost 3 bases and J 7 bases, leaving 12 bases between the germline ends. Germline CDR1 reads MNHEY; CDR2 reads SMNVEV (reference sequence). This chain's CDR3 is CASSFQGAGGELFF. The CDR3 DNA follows: TGTGCCAGCAGTTTTCAAGGGGCCGGCGGGGAGCTGTTTTTT.

This chain uses TRBV19 with TRBJ1-1; the match to TRBD1 covers 8 bases. The V gene's germline CDR1 is LNHDA and CDR2 SQIVND (reference sequence). This CDR3 comprises 14 residues. J gave up 0 bases and V 4 bases, and 1 base lay outside the gene matches. CDR3 region: CASSRTGLNTEAFF. CDR3 in DNA: TGTGCCAGTAGTAGGACAGGGCTGAACACTGAAGCTTTCTTT.

This clone was counted a few times. V gene TRBV7-9 combines with J gene TRBJ2-7; the match to TRBD2 covers 10 bases. V lost 2 bases, J lost 5 bases, and 9 bases stayed unmatched. Germline V gene data show CDR1 as SEHNR and CDR2 as FQNEAQ (reference sequence). CDR3 length equals 16 residues. The CDR3 loop is CASSLLAGVTGDEQYF. CDR3 DNA: TGTGCCAGCAGCTTACTAGCGGGAGTAACCGGGGACGAGCAGTACTTC.

The V and J genes are TRBV11-1 and TRBJ2-5; 16 bases map to TRBD2. Germline V gene data show CDR1 as SGHAT and CDR2 as FQDESV (reference sequence). There are 17 residues in the CDR3. V was pared by 4 bases and J by 5 bases, with 7 bases of the junction left unmatched. CDR3 in amino acids: CASSYGTSGGAWETQYF. The CDR3 bases are TGTGCCAGCAGCTACGGGACTAGCGGGGGGGCGTGGGAGACCCAGTACTTC. Using reference TRBV11-1 and TRBJ2-5 for the parts outside the CDR3, the full variable domain is EAEVAQSPRYKITEKSQAVAFWCDPISGHATLYWYRQILGQGPELLVQFQDESVVDDSQLPKDRFSAERLKGVDSTLKIQPAELGDSAMYLCASSYGTSGGAWETQYFGPGTRLLVL.

The genes are TRBV29-1 and TRBJ1-1; D might be TRBD1 (5 bases). Germline V gives CDR1 SQVTM, CDR2 ANQGSEA. The CDR3 extends over 13 amino acids. V was trimmed by 7 bases and J by 1 base, leaving 13 bases between them. CDR3 residues: CSASGGGNTEAFF. In DNA form, the CDR3 reads TGCAGCGCCTCGGGGGGTGGGAACACTGAAGCTTTCTTT.